This TCR beta chain stems from a study of blood T cell repertoires in COVID-19. Background on the study: COVID-19 samples collected from the United States, Italy and Spain covered acute and convalescent phases. PBMCs, B-cell-depleted T cells, or T cells provided the cDNA or gDNA that made up the material.

Per the study methods: Reference gene primer amplification in the assay estimated nucleated cell counts. Produced via immunoSEQ multiplex PCR; TCRdb's table is partial and in-frame only. V, J and clone size derive from that table, while D and trimming were established from the DNA sequence. This table has around 180,000 clones, approximately 90% appearing once. The germline V gene encodes CDR1 MNHNS and CDR2 SASEGT. Trimming pared 1 base from V and 7 bases from J, leaving 16 bases between. The CDR3 covers 15 residues. The sample consisted of peripheral blood. The chain uses TRBV6-1 and TRBJ1-1, with D unclear. The TCR comes from a woman under 40 with acute or convalescent COVID-19. The CDR3 protein is CASSEESMNSIEAFF. For the CDR3, the DNA is TGTGCCAGCAGTGAAGAAAGTATGAACAGCATTGAAGCTTTCTTT.